This note documents a single T cell receptor beta chain sequence. Its antigen is currently unknown. CD45RO-negative, CCR7-positively selected cells formed the naive CD8 fraction, excluding terminally differentiated effector memory CD45RA+ cells. The CDR3 is 13 residues long. With 5 bases removed from V and 4 bases from J, the gap between germline ends came to 11 bases. The germline V gene encodes CDR1 MNHEY and CDR2 SMNVEV (reference sequence). This sample was included in a study of shared clonotypes between healthy human individuals. The study's findings and limits: For naive CD4 cells, 4.5% to 6.5% of clonotypes were shared across several donors.

An even split of each subset's genomic DNA across several immunoSEQ plates was performed. Here immunoSEQ multiplex PCR was the method, and the copy in TCRdb shows in-frame clones only, minus some. The sample gives some 1,900,000 clones, about 95% of which show up once; roughly 1.2% is in the top ten. The rearrangement links TRBV27 to TRBJ1-2, with D uncertain. The sequencing sample was made of naive CD8+ T cells sorted from blood. This sequence originates from a man between 18 and 35 years old in good health. The CDR3 sequence is CASSGTGIYGYTF. CDR3 in DNA: TGTGCCAGCAGTGGTACCGGGATCTATGGCTACACCTTC.